The present T cell receptor beta chain was sequenced within a study of a mutant IDH1 vaccine in newly diagnosed glioma. Across the whole study: Commencement of vaccination occurred 4-6 weeks following radiotherapy alone, or concurrently with temozolomide cycles.

Study findings and constraints: There seemed to be no relation between pseudoprogression and changes in top peripheral T cell clonotypes.

Repertoires were generated with immunoSEQ multiplex PCR, while TCRdb's copy carries only in-frame clones and drops some. The data contain 60,000 or so clones, around 84% of them singletons. Time point of the sample: week 35, safety follow-up. It was 300 ug of mutant IDH1 20-mer peptide that made up each vaccine dose, given with topical imiquimod. The CDR3 sequence is 13 residues long. CDR1 is MNHEY, CDR2 SVGAGI, per germline. Trimming left V 0 bases short and J 5 bases short, with 7 bases between. Regarding this clone: What it binds is not known.

This chain joins TRBV6-5 and TRBJ1-2; no definite D call. The clonotype comes from a young man with glioma. Here the sequenced sample was PBMCs, taken from a glioma patient whose treatment included an IDH1 peptide vaccine. In DNA form, the CDR3 reads TGTGCCAGCAGTTACTCGCGGGGTTATGGCTACACCTTC. Amino acid sequence: CASSYSRGYGYTF.